The T cell receptor beta chain under discussion was sequenced for a study of blood T cells in healthy people across ages. The second PCR ran roughly 6 to 12 cycles with a sample-barcoded 5' primer and J-beta primers. Via MiXCR, TCRdb re-called the 5' RACE reads, giving one row per CDR3 protein. The sample lists more than 800,000 distinct CDR3 sequences; 29% were seen once. After removal of 1 base from V and 6 bases from J, the junction contained 6 bases not matched to a gene. The CDR3 is 15 amino acids. Sequenced material: blood. The origin of this receptor is a woman older than 75 in good health. The V call is TRBV12-3 or TRBV12-4, the J call TRBJ1-5; 7 bases map to TRBD1. The CDR3 DNA is TGTGCCAGCAGTTTAGGAGGGGGCTTAATTCAGCCCCAGCATTTT. Its translation is CASSLGGGLIQPQHF.